This T cell receptor beta chain was recorded in a study of CD8+ T cells in alopecia areata. For this clone: Its matching antigen is unknown.

The sequencing template was cDNA reverse transcribed from extracted RNA. Measured with immunoSEQ multiplex PCR; TCRdb has only the in-frame clones, and not every one. Among about 150,000 clones, 45% to 60% were seen once, and the ten largest hold more than 6.5%. Germline V lookup: CDR1 MDHEN, CDR2 SYDVKM. The CDR3 loop spans 15 amino acids. The V end lost 3 bases, the J end lost 2 bases, and 12 bases lay between the germline ends. Points from the study as a whole: Patients displayed less clarity in TCR sharing than mice, a finding possibly related to HLA. Especially in alopecia totalis/universalis, lesional scalp showed greater clonality than normal scalp did.

The sample taken for sequencing was CD4+ T cells sorted from blood. The TCR was taken from a human donor with alopecia areata. The rearrangement uses TRBV28 and TRBJ2-3; D unresolved. This chain's CDR3 is CASSLPLSYTDTQYF. CDR3 nucleotides: TGTGCCAGCAGTTTGCCCCTTAGTTACACAGATACGCAGTATTTT.